These 17 T cell receptor beta chains came from one sample sequenced in a study of PD-L1 blockade in urothelial cancer. Time point indicated: peripheral blood 6 weeks after treatment start. Generated by immunoSEQ multiplex PCR, the TCRdb table keeps only in-frame clones and is missing some. The sample consists of around 50,000 clones, roughly 88% of them appearing once. The material sequenced was PBMCs, taken around atezolizumab (anti-PD-L1) treatment. The receptors come from a man aged 50 to 59 with urothelial cancer.

CDR3 sequence (DNA): TGTGCCATCAGTGAGTTATCGTGGAGGGCTAGCGGGTACTCCTACGAGCAGTACTTC. It translates to CAISELSWRASGYSYEQYF. The rearrangement uses TRBV10-3 and TRBJ2-7; 8 bases line up with TRBD2. V shed 1 base and J 0 bases; nucleotides not matched to a gene: 14. The germline gives CDR1 ENHRY, CDR2 SYGVKD. CDR3 length: 19 residues.

V is TRBV28 and J is TRBJ2-3; TRBD2 might be the D (6 bases). CDR3 length: 17 amino acids. Trimming cost V 3 bases and J 0 bases, with 16 bases left between them. The germline V gene has CDR1 MDHEN and CDR2 SYDVKM. The CDR3 nucleotides read TGTGCCAGCAGTTTTCTGTCTCGGGGGACTAGCACAGATACGCAGTATTTT. Its protein product is CASSFLSRGTSTDTQYF.

A few counts support this clone. The CDR3: CASSQERQELFF. As DNA, the CDR3 is TGTGCCAGCTCACAGGAACGACAGGAGCTGTTTTTT. This rearrangement joins TRBV18 to TRBJ2-2; D call uncertain. Germline CDR1 and CDR2: KGHSH and LQKENI. CDR3 length: 12 residues. The V end lost 4 bases, the J end lost 10 bases, and 10 bases lay between the germline ends.

The gene calls are TRBV29-1 and TRBJ2-7; 9 bases align to TRBD1. Germline V CDR1 and CDR2: SQVTM, ANQGSEA. The V gene end was trimmed by 7 bases and the J gene end by 3 bases; junction bases not matched to a gene: 13. The CDR3 is 15 residues long. The CDR3 sequence is CSATGPGQGYYEQYF. CDR3 bases: TGCAGCGCCACAGGTCCGGGACAGGGCTACTACGAGCAGTACTTC.

V and J are TRBV30 and TRBJ2-1; D remains unclear. Germline V CDR1 and CDR2: GTSNPN, SVGIG (reference sequence). CDR3 size: 15 residues. The germline V and J ends were trimmed by 5 bases and 4 bases, with 18 bases remaining between them. CDR3 region: CAWATPGSFYNEQFF. The CDR3 DNA reads as TGTGCCTGGGCCACCCCCGGGTCCTTTTACAATGAGCAGTTCTTC.

J is TRBJ1-1 and V is TRBV5-6; D is ambiguous. V was trimmed by 2 bases and J by 3 bases, leaving 11 bases between them. The CDR3 is 14 amino acids. Germline lookup yields CDR1 SGHDT and CDR2 YYEEEE. The CDR3 bases are TGTGCCAGCAGCTTATTGTGGAGAGACACTGAAGCTTTCTTT. It specifies CASSLLWRDTEAFF.

This chain uses TRBV5-1 with TRBJ2-5, with 9 positions matching TRBD2. This CDR3 comprises 14 residues. From germline, CDR1 is SGHRS and CDR2 YFSETQ. Trimming cost V 0 bases and J 5 bases; bases outside gene matches: 2. The DNA for the CDR3 is TGCGCCAGCAGCTTGGGAAGCGGGGGGGAGACCCAGTACTTC. It translates to CASSLGSGGETQYF.

The rearrangement links TRBV28 to TRBJ2-5; 10 positions agree with TRBD2. In germline, CDR1 is MDHEN, CDR2 SYDVKM. The V gene end was trimmed by 7 bases and the J gene end by 5 bases; junction bases not matched to a gene: 7. The CDR3 extends over 14 amino acids. The CDR3 is CASTASGRDETQYF. In nucleotides, the CDR3 is TGTGCCAGCACCGCTAGCGGGAGAGACGAGACCCAGTACTTC.

V and J are TRBV19 and TRBJ2-7; 10 bases are shared with TRBD2. Germline CDR1 reads LNHDA; CDR2 reads SQIVND (reference sequence). V gave up 4 bases and J gave up 3 bases; unmatched junction bases: 3. CDR3 length: 14 residues. The CDR3 loop is CASSTSSGGYEQYF. The CDR3 nucleotides are TGTGCCAGTAGTACCTCTAGCGGGGGCTACGAGCAGTACTTC.

The chain combines TRBV6-6 with TRBJ2-5; 10 bases fit TRBD2. CDR3 length: 15 residues. V gave up 5 bases and J gave up 5 bases; unmatched junction bases: 8. Per the germline V gene, CDR1 is MNHNY and CDR2 is SVGAGI (reference sequence). As DNA, the CDR3 is TGTGCCAGCAGTAGCGGGGGGGCTTTTGGTGAGACCCAGTACTTC. It specifies CASSSGGAFGETQYF.

In nucleotides, the CDR3 is TGTGCCAGCAGTTATGACAGGGGAAGTGGCTACACCTTC. It is translated as CASSYDRGSGYTF. The rearrangement joins TRBV6-1 to TRBJ1-2, with TRBD1 matching over 8 bases. Germline V gene sequence: CDR1 MNHNS, CDR2 SASEGT. CDR3 length: 13 residues. Trimming took 5 bases from V and 7 from J; bases not matched to a gene: 6.

This chain joins TRBV10-2 and TRBJ2-5; possible D gene TRBD1, 6 bases. V gave up 4 bases and J gave up 3 bases, with 9 bases separating them. The CDR3 sequence is 13 residues long. Germline CDR1 WSHSY, CDR2 SAAADI. This CDR3 is CASSARDKETQYF. CDR3 nucleotides: TGCGCCAGCAGTGCCCGGGACAAAGAGACCCAGTACTTC.

The chain combines TRBV14 with TRBJ2-7, with D possibly being TRBD1 (5 bases). The ends were cut back, 1 base at V and 4 bases at J, with 14 bases in the middle. Germline V gives CDR1 SGHDN, CDR2 FVKESK. The CDR3 has 15 residues. CDR3 sequence (DNA): TGTGCCAGCAGCCAAGCGAGAGACAGAATGTACGAGCAGTACTTC. Its translation is CASSQARDRMYEQYF.

The chain employs TRBV27 and TRBJ2-1, with 8 positions matching TRBD2. The CDR3 length is 15 residues. The J segment lost 6 bases and the V segment lost 3 bases, leaving 7 bases of the junction unmatched. Germline lookup yields CDR1 MNHEY and CDR2 SMNVEV (reference sequence). The CDR3 here is CASSLGRTSTNEQFF. CDR3 nucleotide sequence: TGTGCCAGCAGTTTGGGCAGGACTAGCACCAATGAGCAGTTCTTC.

The CDR3 DNA sequence: TGTGCCAGTAGTATACTCGCAGGATTCTATGGCTACACCTTC. Its translation: CASSILAGFYGYTF. The chain carries TRBV19 and TRBJ1-2; D gene uncertain. Germline V gene lookup returns CDR1 LNHDA and CDR2 SQIVND (reference sequence). The V end was cut by 2 bases, the J end by 4 bases, with 11 bases between. This CDR3 has 14 residues. The full variable domain, in which reference TRBV19 and TRBJ1-2 provide the parts outside the CDR3, is DGGITQSPKYLFRKEGQNVTLSCEQNLNHDAMYWYRQDPGQGLRLIYYSQIVNDFQKGDIAEGYSVSREKKESFPLTVTSAQKNPTAFYLCASSILAGFYGYTFGSGTRLTVV.

This chain links TRBV15 with TRBJ1-5; D unclear. Trimming pared 0 bases from V and 0 bases from J, leaving 9 bases between. Germline V CDR1 and CDR2: LNHNV, YYDKDF (reference sequence). CDR3 length: 16 amino acids. The CDR3 is CATSRENSNSNQPQHF. In DNA form, the CDR3 reads TGTGCCACCAGCAGAGAGAATAGCAATAGCAATCAGCCCCAGCATTTT.

This clone was detected only once. This chain joins TRBV28 and TRBJ1-4; possibly TRBD1 for D (6 bases). CDR1 is MDHEN, CDR2 SYDVKM, per germline. V was shortened by 7 bases and J by 4 bases, with 7 bases between the two germline ends. This CDR3 spans 12 amino acids. The CDR3 region is CASTQGNEKLFF. CDR3 nucleotide sequence: TGTGCCAGCACACAGGGTAATGAAAAACTGTTTTTT.